Listed below are T cell receptor beta chains from one sample, sequenced in a study of human T cells and chemical hapten exposure. One entry per CDR3 protein results from TCRdb running MiXCR on the RACE reads. The sample includes fewer than 70,000 distinct CDR3 sequences, around 7% of them seen just once. This sample comprised whole blood, obtained in connection with sensitization to the hapten diphenylcyclopropenone (DPC). The receptor set was obtained from a woman aged 25 to 39 with alopecia areata. Some clones in this sample may be carry-over from other donors' samples. Each CDR3 is given with its conserved first and last residue. The D gene is left open where the match is weak. Only part of the rows carry a size: once, few, many, or a class if the clone is expanded.

j_gene	v_gene	d_gene	abundance	CDR3aa	CDR3nt
TRBJ1-4	TRBV20-1	TRBD1	many	CSARDRVGEKLFF	TGCAGTGCTAGGGACAGGGTAGGAGAAAAACTGTTTTTT
TRBJ2-1	TRBV7-2	TRBD2	many	CATQKGLVYNEQFF	TGTGCCACCCAGAAGGGACTAGTCTACAATGAGCAGTTCTTC
TRBJ2-6	TRBV6-5	TRBD1	many	CASSRQGFSGANVLTF	TGTGCCAGCAGTAGACAGGGGTTCTCTGGGGCCAACGTCCTGACTTTC
TRBJ1-4	TRBV29-1	TRBD1	many	CSVAGTGTTNEKLFF	TGCAGCGTTGCGGGGACAGGCACGACTAATGAAAAACTGTTTTTT
TRBJ2-5	TRBV30	-	many	CAWTGDLGGETQYF	TGTGCCTGGACCGGCGATTTAGGGGGAGAGACCCAGTACTTC
TRBJ2-3	TRBV7-9	TRBD1	many	CASSQGQGDTDTQYF	TGTGCCAGCAGCCAGGGACAGGGAGACACAGATACGCAGTATTTT
TRBJ2-7	TRBV7-9	-	many	CASEGPEYSYEQYF	TGTGCCAGCGAAGGGCCTGAATATTCCTACGAGCAGTACTTC
TRBJ2-2	TRBV6-5	-	-	CASSRDVKTGELFF	TGTGCCAGCAGTCGGGACGTTAAGACCGGGGAGCTGTTTTTT
TRBJ1-1	TRBV4-2	-	many	CASSQDTGQPTEAFF	TGTGCCAGCAGCCAGGATACGGGTCAGCCCACTGAAGCTTTCTTT
TRBJ2-3	TRBV7-9	-	-	CASSNSMGDSTDTQYF	TGTGCCAGCAGCAATTCTATGGGGGATAGCACAGATACGCAGTATTTT
TRBJ1-2	TRBV11-1	-	many	CASSPTSPRYYGYTF	TGTGCCAGCAGCCCCACTTCTCCACGCTACTATGGCTACACCTTC
TRBJ2-7	TRBV20-1	-	many	CSAGDQGGYYEQYF	TGCAGTGCTGGAGACCAGGGGGGTTACTACGAGCAGTACTTC
TRBJ2-3	TRBV5-4	-	many	CASSPDKDTDTQYF	TGTGCCAGCTCCCCGGACAAAGACACAGATACGCAGTATTTT
TRBJ1-1	TRBV20-1	TRBD1	many	CSAKTGELDTEAFF	TGCAGTGCCAAAACAGGGGAATTGGACACTGAAGCTTTCTTT
TRBJ2-3	TRBV20-1	-	few	CSAGRAGSSTDTQYF	TGCAGTGCTGGGCGGGCGGGATCTAGCACAGATACGCAGTATTTT
TRBJ2-3	TRBV5-1	-	many	CASSGGFPTDTQYF	TGCGCCAGCAGCGGGGGGTTTCCCACAGATACGCAGTATTTT
TRBJ1-3	TRBV7-2	-	many	CASSLGGGYSGNTIYF	TGTGCCAGCAGCTTAGGGGGGGGATACTCTGGAAACACCATATATTTT
TRBJ1-2	TRBV12-3/TRBV12-4	-	few	CASSLRGGESGYTF	TGTGCCAGCAGTTTAAGGGGGGGGGAGAGTGGCTACACCTTC
TRBJ2-7	TRBV6-5	-	many	CASSYSPGRNYEQYF	TGTGCCAGCAGTTACTCGCCCGGGCGAAACTACGAGCAGTACTTC
TRBJ1-1	TRBV30	-	many	CAWSVVTGKAFF	TGTGCCTGGAGTGTGGTAACAGGGAAGGCTTTCTTT
TRBJ2-2	TRBV12-3/TRBV12-4	TRBD1	many	CASRGTGGTGGGELFF	TGTGCCAGCAGGGGGACAGGGGGAACGGGAGGCGGGGAGCTGTTTTTT
TRBJ2-7	TRBV20-1	TRBD1	many	CSARNGQGFSYEQYF	TGCAGTGCTAGAAACGGACAGGGGTTCTCCTACGAGCAGTACTTC
TRBJ1-2	TRBV6-5	-	-	CASSYSIPRQGYGYTF	TGTGCCAGCAGTTACTCGATTCCCCGGCAGGGCTATGGCTACACCTTC
TRBJ1-5	TRBV12-3/TRBV12-4	-	many	CASSLFTNQPQHF	TGTGCCAGCAGCCTCTTTACAAATCAGCCCCAGCATTTT